Sequencing of this T cell receptor (beta chain) was carried out in a study of blood T cell repertoires in COVID-19. The wider study: Donors in the United States, Italy and Spain gave samples during acute or convalescent COVID-19.

Original methodology: Estimation of nucleated cell counts was performed using reference gene primer amplification. The table came from immunoSEQ multiplex PCR; TCRdb's copy has only in-frame clones and leaves some out. V and J calls and clone size are copied from that table; D and trimming were computed from the DNA. Altogether a few hundred thousand clones are present, 80% to 90% being singletons, with the ten largest covering 4.5% to 6%. Germline-derived CDR1 and CDR2 are MNHEY and SVGEGT. The CDR3 contains 15 residues. Trimming stripped 2 bases from V and 3 bases from J, with 14 bases between. The sequenced sample was peripheral blood. This sequence joins TRBV6-2 or TRBV6-3 and TRBJ2-7, with a tentative D call TRBD1 (6 bases). This clonotype was obtained from a woman aged 60 to 75 who had recovered from COVID-19. This chain's CDR3 is CASSYESGHHYEQYF. Written as DNA, the CDR3 is TGTGCCAGCAGTTACGAGTCGGGACACCACTACGAGCAGTACTTC.